This is a list of T cell receptor beta chains from one sample in a study of PD-1 blockade in classical Hodgkin lymphoma. Assay used: immunoSEQ multiplex PCR; TCRdb lists only in-frame clones, some missing. The repertoire holds tens of thousands of clones, with 85% to 95% as singletons. Sample: peripheral blood mononuclear cells (PBMCs), taken before the fourth cycle of nivolumab. These receptors originate from a human donor with classical Hodgkin lymphoma. Each CDR3 is given with its conserved first and last residue. A D gene is named only where the DNA matches it firmly. Rows may omit the clone size; those that give it use once, few, many or a size class.

clone size | D gene | J gene | V gene | CDR3 protein | CDR3 DNA
. | TRBD2 | TRBJ2-3 | TRBV28 | CASSQLRGLAGYTDTQYF | TGTGCCAGCAGTCAACTACGGGGACTAGCGGGATACACAGATACGCAGTATTTT
. | TRBD2 | TRBJ2-3 | TRBV19 | CASSVSGRASTDTQYF | TGTGCCAGTAGTGTGAGCGGGAGGGCTAGCACAGATACGCAGTATTTT
few | . | TRBJ2-7 | TRBV4-1 | CASSQEGPEDEQYF | TGCGCCAGCAGCCAAGAAGGGCCTGAGGACGAGCAGTACTTC
. | TRBD2 | TRBJ2-3 | TRBV9 | CASSSSGLAGGGIADTQYF | TGTGCCAGCAGCTCCTCCGGACTAGCGGGAGGTGGAATTGCAGATACGCAGTATTTT
. | . | TRBJ1-2 | TRBV6-5 | CASFSPPGYTF | TGTGCCAGCTTCTCCCCCCCTGGCTACACCTTC
. | TRBD1 | TRBJ2-2 | TRBV2 | CASTRQGAGELFF | TGTGCCAGCACGCGCCAGGGGGCCGGGGAGCTGTTTTTT
. | TRBD1 | TRBJ1-1 | TRBV28 | CTSSSQQGAAEAFF | TGTACCAGCAGTTCACAACAGGGGGCTGCTGAAGCTTTCTTT
. | . | TRBJ1-3 | TRBV5-4 | CASSSDRIISGNTIYF | TGTGCCAGCAGCTCCGACAGGATAATCTCTGGAAACACCATATATTTT
. | TRBD1 | TRBJ1-1 | TRBV5-3 | CARSLEARTGEAFF | TGTGCCAGAAGCTTGGAAGCCCGGACAGGTGAAGCTTTCTTT
. | TRBD1 | TRBJ2-7 | TRBV6-1 | CASSTTGDYEQYF | TGTGCCAGCAGTACGACAGGGGACTACGAGCAGTACTTC
. | . | TRBJ1-4 | TRBV7-2 | CASSPNRDEEKLFF | TGTGCCAGCAGCCCCAACAGGGATGAGGAAAAACTGTTTTTT
. | . | TRBJ2-7 | TRBV4-1 | CASSQGTELASYEQYF | TGCGCCAGCAGCCAAGGAACGGAGCTAGCCAGCTACGAGCAGTACTTC
. | . | TRBJ2-5 | TRBV12-5 | CASGLIQKGVKETQYF | TGTGCTAGTGGTTTGATTCAGAAAGGGGTCAAAGAGACCCAGTACTTC
. | TRBD1 | TRBJ1-5 | TRBV28 | CASSRAGTGGVQPQHF | TGTGCCAGCAGTCGCGCCGGGACAGGGGGCGTCCAGCCCCAGCATTTT
. | TRBD2 | TRBJ2-7 | TRBV6-5 | CASSSSSGGEQYF | TGTGCCAGCAGTTCGAGCTCGGGGGGGGAGCAGTACTTC
. | . | TRBJ2-6 | TRBV11-2 | CASSLALPGANVLTF | TGTGCCAGCAGCTTAGCACTACCTGGGGCCAACGTCCTGACTTTC
. | . | TRBJ2-1 | TRBV7-3 | CASSLTTLAASYNEQFF | TGTGCCAGCAGCTTAACTACTTTAGCGGCCTCCTACAATGAGCAGTTCTTC
. | TRBD1 | TRBJ2-7 | TRBV6-1 | CASGGQGLYEQYF | TGTGCCAGCGGGGGACAGGGGCTCTACGAGCAGTACTTC
. | . | TRBJ2-3 | TRBV7-2 | CASSSPLGNTDTQYF | TGTGCCAGCAGCTCCCCCCTGGGTAACACAGATACGCAGTATTTT
. | . | TRBJ2-1 | TRBV5-1 | CASSLERGATLQAERQFF | TGCGCCAGCAGCTTGGAAAGGGGGGCAACCCTACAAGCCGAGCGGCAGTTCTTC
. | . | TRBJ2-7 | TRBV6-5 | CASSSLTGIDYEQYF | TGTGCCAGCAGTTCCCTCACAGGTATCGACTACGAGCAGTACTTC
. | TRBD2 | TRBJ2-4 | TRBV29-1 | CSVEDQISGTKNIQYF | TGCAGCGTTGAAGATCAGATTAGCGGGACCAAAAACATTCAGTACTTC
. | . | TRBJ2-7 | TRBV7-9 | CASSLGTYEQYF | TGTGCCAGCAGCTTAGGTACCTACGAGCAGTACTTC
. | TRBD2 | TRBJ2-1 | TRBV27 | CASRPELAVNNEQFF | TGTGCCAGCAGGCCGGAACTAGCGGTAAACAATGAGCAGTTCTTC
few | . | TRBJ1-1 | TRBV28 | CASSLSFTEAFF | TGTGCCAGCAGTTTATCGTTCACTGAAGCTTTCTTT
. | . | TRBJ2-5 | TRBV6-6 | CASSYRVLEQETQYF | TGTGCCAGCAGTTACCGGGTTCTAGAACAAGAGACCCAGTACTTC
. | . | TRBJ1-5 | TRBV27 | CASSLKALGSSGQPQHF | TGTGCCAGCAGTTTAAAGGCCCTCGGGTCCTCAGGACAGCCCCAGCATTTT
. | . | TRBJ2-7 | TRBV7-2 | CASSPGGSPYEQYF | TGTGCCAGCAGCCCCGGAGGGAGCCCCTACGAGCAGTACTTC
. | . | TRBJ2-5 | TRBV5-1 | CASSLVETQYF | TGCGCCAGCAGCTTGGTTGAGACCCAGTACTTC
. | . | TRBJ1-2 | TRBV11-3 | CASSLTASYGYTF | TGTGCCAGCAGCTTGACAGCTAGCTATGGCTACACCTTC
. | TRBD2 | TRBJ2-3 | TRBV19 | CASRASGRWTDTQYF | TGTGCCAGTAGAGCTAGCGGGAGGTGGACAGATACGCAGTATTTT
. | TRBD2 | TRBJ2-7 | TRBV5-4 | CASGGLAGREQYF | TGTGCCAGCGGGGGACTAGCGGGACGCGAGCAGTACTTC
. | . | TRBJ1-2 | TRBV19 | CASSQKWTVYGYTF | TGTGCCAGTAGTCAAAAATGGACAGTCTATGGCTACACCTTC
once | . | TRBJ2-7 | TRBV7-9 | CASSLAQDFYEQYF | TGTGCCAGCAGCTTAGCGCAGGACTTCTACGAGCAGTACTTC
. | . | TRBJ2-1 | TRBV18 | CASSPTDSYNEQFF | TGTGCCAGCTCGCCGACAGACTCCTACAATGAGCAGTTCTTC
. | . | TRBJ1-1 | TRBV7-9 | CASSNQVENTEAFF | TGTGCCAGCAGCAACCAGGTAGAGAACACTGAAGCTTTCTTT
. | . | TRBJ2-3 | TRBV28 | CASRVTDFTDTQYF | TGTGCCAGCAGGGTGACAGATTTCACAGATACGCAGTATTTT
. | . | TRBJ2-7 | TRBV13 | CASSVGPQTNEQYF | TGTGCCAGCAGCGTGGGACCTCAAACCAACGAGCAGTACTTC
. | TRBD1 | TRBJ2-7 | TRBV5-1 | CATSPQGFRDEQYF | TGCGCCACCTCCCCACAGGGGTTCAGAGACGAGCAGTACTTC
once | . | TRBJ1-5 | TRBV19 | CASSRLISNQPQHF | TGTGCCAGTAGCCGACTGATTTCCAATCAGCCCCAGCATTTT
. | . | TRBJ2-5 | TRBV5-6 | CASSPPPGGTQETQYF | TGTGCCAGCAGCCCACCTCCAGGCGGAACCCAAGAGACCCAGTACTTC